This section outlines one TCR beta chain sequence together with its context. The identical CDR3 is also encoded by other nucleotide sequences in the sample. Symptom resolution, clearance, or two negative PCRs marked the recovered donors of Cohort 3. This CDR3 spans 13 amino acids. The V end was cut by 0 bases, the J end by 3 bases, with 6 bases between. CDR1 and CDR2 from the germline V gene are SGHRS and YFSETQ. This sample is part of a study of blood T cell repertoires in COVID-19. Original processing methods: Reference gene primer amplification in the assay estimated nucleated cell counts. Profiled with immunoSEQ multiplex PCR; TCRdb holds only in-frame clones, not every one. V, J and clone size were drawn from that table, and D and trimming were deduced from the DNA. The sample records a few hundred thousand clones, roughly 89% being singletons.

The receptor was isolated from a woman in her forties or fifties who had recovered from COVID-19. Sample: PBMCs or T cells enriched from blood (not recorded which). The chain is built from TRBV5-1 and TRBJ1-2; D might be TRBD1 (6 bases). The CDR3, as DNA: TGCGCCAGCAGCTTGGCAGGGGACTATGGCTACACCTTC. This sequence encodes CASSLAGDYGYTF.